Each of the 16 T cell receptor beta chains below was sequenced from the same sample in a study of T cells in Graves' hyperthyroidism and ophthalmopathy. TCR beta CDR3 regions were amplified from RNA transcripts. Initially, a first-round RT-PCR of the TCR CDR3 employed the HTBI primer set. TCRdb re-called the multiplex PCR reads through MiXCR, storing one row per CDR3 protein. The sample has hundreds of thousands of distinct CDR3 sequences, around 39% seen once. The sequencing sample was made of blood. The receptors shown here come from a man younger than 35 with Graves' hyperthyroidism.

Comment on this clonotype: Just one base apart from a much larger clone, this may be a read error. The V call is TRBV9, the J call TRBJ1-2; perhaps TRBD1 as D (6 bases). Germline loops: CDR1 SGDLS, CDR2 YYNGEE. This CDR3 has 15 amino acids. CDR3 nucleotide sequence: TGTGCCAGCAGCGTAGCGACAGGTCCCCAATATGGCAACACCTTC. Translating it yields CASSVATGPQYGNTF. Combining the CDR3 with reference TRBV9 and TRBJ1-2 gives the whole variable domain DSGVTQTPKHLITATGQRVTLRCSPRSGDLSVYWYQQSLDQGLQFLIQYYNGEERAKGNILERFSAQQFPDLHSELNLSSLELGDSALYFCASSVATGPQYGNTFGSGTRLTVV.

This clonotype has at least ten counts. This sequence joins TRBV5-1 and TRBJ1-5; no firm D call. The length of the CDR3 is 13 residues. Germline V gene sequence: CDR1 SGHRS, CDR2 YFSETQ. The V and J ends lost 0 bases and 3 bases respectively, with 4 bases between them. The CDR3 DNA reads TGCGCCAGCAGCTTGGACCCCAATCAGCCCCAGCATTTT. This gives the protein CASSLDPNQPQHF.

This clonotype was counted ten times or more. V usage is TRBV7-6 and J usage is TRBJ2-7; D may be TRBD1 (5 bases). Germline CDR1 reads SGHVS; CDR2 reads FNYEAQ. V shed 3 bases and J shed 2 bases, with 11 bases lying between them. This CDR3 spans 14 amino acids. The CDR3 DNA reads TGTGCCAGCAGCTTGACAGTACGGGCCTACGAGCAGTACTTC. This codes for CASSLTVRAYEQYF.

This clonotype was seen a single time. The chain carries TRBV20-1 and TRBJ2-7; tentative D call: TRBD1 (6 bases). The CDR3 runs to 14 residues. Germline lookup yields CDR1 DFQATT and CDR2 SNEGSKA (reference sequence). V shed 3 bases and J shed 4 bases, with 16 bases lying between them. In DNA form, the CDR3 reads TGCAGTGCTAGGGGGGCAGGGGAAAGTTACGAGCAGTACTTC. Protein: CSARGAGESYEQYF.

The rearrangement uses TRBV7-2 and TRBJ1-2; D perhaps matches TRBD1 (6 bases). This CDR3 has 14 amino acids. V lost 4 bases and J 8 bases, leaving 17 bases between the germline ends. Looked up from germline, CDR1 is SGHTA and CDR2 is FQGNSA. This chain's CDR3 is CASSWGASSGGYTF. The CDR3, as DNA: TGTGCCAGCAGCTGGGGGGCTAGTTCGGGAGGCTACACCTTC.

The CDR3 protein is CASSTGLAGEQYF. The CDR3 DNA reads as TGCGCCAGCAGCACCGGACTAGCAGGCGAGCAGTACTTC. The chain combines TRBV5-1 with TRBJ2-7, with 8 bases aligning to TRBD2. The germline V gene encodes CDR1 SGHRS and CDR2 YFSETQ. The CDR3 spans 13 residues. V dropped 4 bases and J dropped 6; count of bases not matched to a gene: 6.

This clonotype was recorded many times. The gene calls are TRBV7-3 and TRBJ1-1, with TRBD1 identical over 8 bases. The CDR3 sequence is 15 residues long. Per the germline V gene, CDR1 is SGHTA and CDR2 is FQGTGA. After removal of 4 bases from V and 0 bases from J, the junction contained 4 bases not matched to a gene. The CDR3 sequence: CASSSGTGMNTEAFF. The CDR3 nucleotides read TGTGCCAGCAGCTCAGGGACAGGCATGAACACTGAAGCTTTCTTT.

This clonotype showed up just once. The chain links TRBV9 to TRBJ2-7; TRBD1 aligns across 7 bases. Germline CDR1 and CDR2: SGDLS and YYNGEE. With 7 bases clipped from V and 1 base from J, the junction kept 11 bases outside the gene matches. This CDR3 has 15 residues. The CDR3 coding sequence is TGTGCCAGCTCGCCGGACAGGAGGATGTCCTACGAGCAGTACTTC. Amino acids: CASSPDRRMSYEQYF.

This clonotype occurred many times. This chain joins TRBV12-3 or TRBV12-4 and TRBJ2-5; possibly TRBD2 for D (6 bases). Trimming took off 6 bases at V and 2 bases at J, with 16 bases between the two ends. This CDR3 is built from 15 residues. CDR3 sequence (DNA): TGTGCCAGCAGCTTAACTTCCGGGGGACAAGAGACCCAGTACTTC. Encoded protein: CASSLTSGGQETQYF.

This clonotype was counted at least ten times. The V call is TRBV6-1, the J call TRBJ1-2, with D unresolved. This CDR3 contains 10 residues. V was cut by 8 bases and J by 8 bases, with 9 bases left in between. The V gene's germline CDR1 is MNHNS and CDR2 SASEGT. The DNA for the CDR3 is TGTGCCAGCGGGGATGGAGGCTACACCTTC. This codes for CASGDGGYTF.

This clonotype was found many times. The chain links TRBV7-8 to TRBJ2-7; TRBD1 might be the D (6 bases). Trimming took off 6 bases at V and 5 bases at J, with 14 bases between the two ends. Germline values: CDR1 SGHVS, CDR2 FQNEAQ. The CDR3 runs to 13 residues. DNA for the CDR3: TGTGCCAGCAGTTCCGGGACAACCAACGAGCAGTACTTC. Protein product: CASSSGTTNEQYF.

The chain carries TRBV15 and TRBJ1-5; D is perhaps TRBD1 (6 bases). From germline, CDR1 is LNHNV and CDR2 YYDKDF (reference sequence). The V end was cut by 4 bases, the J end by 1 base, with 17 bases between. This CDR3 contains 17 residues. This CDR3 is CATSNTGGAGSNQPQHF. The CDR3 bases are TGTGCCACCAGCAACACGGGGGGGGCAGGAAGCAATCAGCCCCAGCATTTT.

The chain has TRBV14 and TRBJ2-7; tentative D call: TRBD2 (6 bases). Germline V CDR1 and CDR2: SGHDN, FVKESK. This CDR3 contains 15 residues. Trimming took 1 base from V and 2 from J, leaving 12 bases between them. The CDR3 sequence: CASSQGGRDPYEQYF. In DNA, the CDR3 is TGTGCCAGCAGCCAAGGTGGGCGGGACCCCTACGAGCAGTACTTC.

This clonotype was found a few times. CDR3 bases: TGTGCCAGCAGCTCCCTCACAGGGTTAAACACCATATATTTT. As protein: CASSSLTGLNTIYF. The rearrangement links TRBV7-2 to TRBJ1-3, with a tentative D call TRBD1 (6 bases). Per the germline V gene, CDR1 is SGHTA and CDR2 is FQGNSA. The V gene lost 4 bases and the J gene lost 6 bases, with 13 bases spanning the gap. CDR3 length: 14 residues.

This chain connects TRBV10-3 to TRBJ2-7; maybe TRBD1 (5 bases). The length of the CDR3 is 10 residues. The V gene lost 10 bases and the J gene lost 4 bases, with 8 bases spanning the gap. From germline, CDR1 is ENHRY and CDR2 SYGVKD. CDR3 bases: TGTGCCACAGGGCAATACGAGCAGTACTTC. Protein: CATGQYEQYF.

This clonotype was seen at least ten times. This chain connects TRBV10-3 to TRBJ1-1; 8 positions match TRBD1. This CDR3 contains 15 residues. The V segment lost 7 bases and the J segment 5 bases; nucleotides outside the gene matches: 12. CDR1 ENHRY and CDR2 SYGVKD come from the germline V gene. The CDR3 region has the DNA TGTGCCATCAATCGACAGGGGCCCCAGGGGACTGAAGCTTTCTTT. Its translation: CAINRQGPQGTEAFF.